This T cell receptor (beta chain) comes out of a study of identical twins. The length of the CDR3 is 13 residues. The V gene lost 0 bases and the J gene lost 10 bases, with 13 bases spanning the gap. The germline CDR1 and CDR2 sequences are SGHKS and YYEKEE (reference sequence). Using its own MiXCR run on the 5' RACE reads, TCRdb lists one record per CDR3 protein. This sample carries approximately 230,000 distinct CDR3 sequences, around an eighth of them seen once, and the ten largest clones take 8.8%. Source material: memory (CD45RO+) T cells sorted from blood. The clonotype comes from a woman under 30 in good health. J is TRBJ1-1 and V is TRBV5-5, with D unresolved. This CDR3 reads CASSLEVDLGAFF. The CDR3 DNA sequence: TGTGCCAGCAGCTTGGAGGTCGACCTGGGAGCTTTCTTT.